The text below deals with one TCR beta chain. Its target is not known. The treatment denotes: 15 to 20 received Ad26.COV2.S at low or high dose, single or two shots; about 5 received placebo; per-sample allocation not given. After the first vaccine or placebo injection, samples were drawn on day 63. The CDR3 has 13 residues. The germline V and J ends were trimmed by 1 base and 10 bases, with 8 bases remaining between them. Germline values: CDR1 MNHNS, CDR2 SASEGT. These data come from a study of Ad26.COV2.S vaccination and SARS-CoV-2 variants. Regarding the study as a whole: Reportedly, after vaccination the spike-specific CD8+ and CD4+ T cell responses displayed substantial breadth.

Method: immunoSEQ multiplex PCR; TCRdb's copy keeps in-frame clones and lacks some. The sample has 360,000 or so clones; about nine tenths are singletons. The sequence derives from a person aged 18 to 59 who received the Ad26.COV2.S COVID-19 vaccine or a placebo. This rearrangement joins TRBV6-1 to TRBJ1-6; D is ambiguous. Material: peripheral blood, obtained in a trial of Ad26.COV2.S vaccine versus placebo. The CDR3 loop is CASSEDSQSPLHF. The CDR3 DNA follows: TGTGCCAGCAGTGAAGACTCCCAGTCACCCCTCCACTTT.